The 21 T cell receptor beta chains below were found in one sample sequenced in a study of shared clonotypes between healthy human individuals. The protocol was immunoSEQ multiplex PCR, while the TCRdb copy is restricted to in-frame clones and leaves out a portion. The sample has 2,500,000 or so clones; less than 95% are singletons. Sequenced input: naive CD4+ T cells from PBMCs. This sample's subset: CD45RA+ positively selected. These receptors were taken from a man younger than 35 in good health. Some clones in this sample may be carry-over from other donors' samples.

The chain recombines TRBV7-3 with TRBJ2-3; D possibly corresponds to TRBD2 (6 bases). This CDR3 is built from 16 residues. Deletions cut 1 base from V and 0 bases from J, with 11 bases between. From germline, CDR1 is SGHTA and CDR2 FQGTGA. CDR3 DNA sequence: TGTGCCAGCAGCTTAATAGGCGGGGTTAGCACAGATACGCAGTATTTT. The encoded protein is CASSLIGGVSTDTQYF.

This clone was counted a single time. The rearrangement joins TRBV14 to TRBJ2-7; the match to TRBD1 covers 7 bases. The CDR3 consists of 16 residues. The J segment lost 3 bases and the V segment lost 0 bases, leaving 8 bases of the junction unmatched. CDR1 is SGHDN, CDR2 FVKESK, per germline. This CDR3 is CASSQDIARGIYEQYF. The CDR3 nucleotides are TGTGCCAGCAGCCAAGATATCGCCAGGGGGATCTACGAGCAGTACTTC.

The rearrangement links TRBV9 to TRBJ1-1; a possible D gene is TRBD1 (6 bases). The CDR3 has 15 amino acids. Germline CDR1 and CDR2: SGDLS and YYNGEE. The V end was cut by 0 bases, the J end by 1 base, with 10 bases between. As DNA, the CDR3 is TGTGCCAGCAGCGTAGAGGGACACGAGAACACTGAAGCTTTCTTT. The encoded protein is CASSVEGHENTEAFF.

CDR3: CATSRDPRTANTEAFF. The CDR3 DNA reads TGTGCCACCAGCAGAGACCCCCGGACAGCGAACACTGAAGCTTTCTTT. The chain couples TRBV15 to TRBJ1-1; D is perhaps TRBD1 (6 bases). The CDR3 sequence is 16 residues long. The ends were cut back, 0 bases at V and 1 base at J, with 12 bases in the middle. The germline gives CDR1 LNHNV, CDR2 YYDKDF (reference sequence).

The rearrangement joins TRBV18 to TRBJ2-1; no reliable D call. CDR1 and CDR2 (germline): KGHSH, LQKENI. Between the trimmed V and J ends, which lost 6 bases and 7 bases, there was a span of 13 bases. The CDR3 has 13 residues. This CDR3 reads CASSSTLVNEQFF. Written as DNA, the CDR3 is TGTGCCAGCTCCTCCACTCTAGTAAATGAGCAGTTCTTC. Complete variable domain (other parts from reference TRBV18 and TRBJ2-1): NAGVMQNPRHLVRRRGQEARLRCSPMKGHSHVYWYRQLPEEGLKFMVYLQKENIIDESGMPKERFSAEFPKEGPSILRIQQVVRGDSAAYFCASSSTLVNEQFFGPGTRLTVL.

CDR3 amino acids: CASSLRGRDTEAFF. The CDR3 bases are TGCGCCAGCAGCCTAAGGGGGCGGGACACTGAAGCTTTCTTT. This rearrangement joins TRBV5-1 to TRBJ1-1; 7 bases fit TRBD1. The ends lost 4 bases at V and 3 bases at J; junction bases unmatched: 6. Germline CDR1 and CDR2: SGHRS and YFSETQ. The CDR3 has 14 residues.

CDR3 nucleotides: TGCGCCAGCAGCCAACCTCTGGACAGGGGGTTGGGGACTGAAGCTTTCTTT. It specifies CASSQPLDRGLGTEAFF. The chain employs TRBV4-1 and TRBJ1-1; TRBD1 matches at 10 bases. Germline V gene data show CDR1 as MGHRA and CDR2 as YSYEKL. This CDR3 has 17 amino acids. The V segment lost 2 bases and the J segment 5 bases; nucleotides outside the gene matches: 11.

With regard to this clone: Other nucleotide sequences from this sample produce the same CDR3. V is TRBV7-3 and J is TRBJ2-7; 7 nucleotides line up with TRBD2. With V trimmed by 1 base and J by 4 bases, 7 bases remained unmatched. CDR3 size: 15 residues. In germline, CDR1 is SGHTA, CDR2 FQGTGA. CDR3 nucleotides: TGTGCCAGCAGCTTAATGGCGGGGGTAAGGTACGAGCAGTACTTC. It encodes CASSLMAGVRYEQYF.

This clone was seen once. The V and J genes are TRBV7-2 and TRBJ2-3; 8 positions agree with TRBD1. Germline V gives CDR1 SGHTA, CDR2 FQGNSA. CDR3 length: 14 amino acids. V was pared by 6 bases and J by 3 bases, with 5 bases of the junction left unmatched. The CDR3 protein is CASSFDRGTDTQYF. For the CDR3, the DNA is TGTGCCAGCAGTTTCGACAGGGGAACAGATACGCAGTATTTT.

The CDR3: CASSRVLAGGTYNEQFF. For the CDR3, the DNA is TGCGCCAGCAGCCGAGTCCTAGCGGGAGGCACCTACAATGAGCAGTTCTTC. This sequence joins TRBV4-3 and TRBJ2-1, with 11 bases lining up with TRBD2. The V and J ends lost 4 bases and 2 bases, in that order; junction bases with no gene match: 7. CDR3 length equals 17 residues. Germline CDR1 and CDR2: LGHNA and YSLEER.

This chain connects TRBV9 to TRBJ2-3; no reliable D call. V dropped 1 base and J dropped 3 bases, with 6 bases sitting between them. This CDR3 comprises 13 residues. Germline CDR1 reads SGDLS; CDR2 reads YYNGEE. CDR3 in amino acids: CASSVFSTDTQYF. The CDR3 nucleotides read TGTGCCAGCAGCGTATTCTCAACAGATACGCAGTATTTT.

This chain connects TRBV7-9 to TRBJ1-1; D gene uncertain. The CDR3 loop spans 16 amino acids. The ends were cut back, 1 base at V and 0 bases at J, with 12 bases in the middle. Germline CDR1 SEHNR, CDR2 FQNEAQ (reference sequence). CDR3 coding DNA: TGTGCCAGCAGCTTAGGCGTGGGCAGCATGAACACTGAAGCTTTCTTT. It specifies CASSLGVGSMNTEAFF.

The gene calls are TRBV19 and TRBJ2-7, with D hard to call. The V end lost 1 base, the J end lost 0 bases, and 7 bases lay between the germline ends. The CDR3 runs to 14 residues. Germline V gene sequence: CDR1 LNHDA, CDR2 SQIVND (reference sequence). The DNA of the CDR3 is TGTGCCAGTAGTATAGTTTCAGCCTCCTACGAGCAGTACTTC. Protein product: CASSIVSASYEQYF.

V and J are TRBV27 and TRBJ2-5; possible D gene TRBD2, 6 bases. Trimming removed 4 bases from V and 0 bases from J, with 12 bases in between. Germline CDR1 is MNHEY and CDR2 is SMNVEV (reference sequence). The length of the CDR3 is 15 residues. The CDR3 DNA follows: TGTGCCAGCAGTTGGTCCCGGGGGTACCAAGAGACCCAGTACTTC. This encodes CASSWSRGYQETQYF.

This clone was counted once. The V and J genes are TRBV9 and TRBJ2-3, with D possibly being TRBD2 (6 bases). This CDR3 has 18 residues. Germline-derived CDR1 and CDR2 are SGDLS and YYNGEE. Trimming left V 0 bases short and J 0 bases short, with 17 bases between. CDR3 DNA: TGTGCCAGCAGCGTAGGCAAGGGACTCGGCCTTAGCACAGATACGCAGTATTTT. Protein product: CASSVGKGLGLSTDTQYF. Complete variable domain (other parts from reference TRBV9 and TRBJ2-3): DSGVTQTPKHLITATGQRVTLRCSPRSGDLSVYWYQQSLDQGLQFLIQYYNGEERAKGNILERFSAQQFPDLHSELNLSSLELGDSALYFCASSVGKGLGLSTDTQYFGPGTRLTVL.

The chain employs TRBV6-6 and TRBJ2-7; D could derive from TRBD1 or TRBD2 (5 bases each). The CDR3 sequence is 15 residues long. V lost 6 bases and J 2 bases, leaving 17 bases between the germline ends. Germline V gene lookup returns CDR1 MNHNY and CDR2 SVGAGI (reference sequence). CDR3: CASRRTGTETYEQYF. CDR3 DNA: TGTGCCAGCAGGCGTACCGGGACGGAGACCTACGAGCAGTACTTC.

V gene TRBV5-1 combines with J gene TRBJ1-2; a weak D match, TRBD1 (6 bases). CDR3 size: 14 residues. Germline V gives CDR1 SGHRS, CDR2 YFSETQ. V lost 3 bases, J lost 7 bases, and 16 bases lay in between. The DNA for the CDR3 is TGCGCCAGCAGCTCGGGGACACCCTCTTCTGGCTACACCTTC. Translation gives CASSSGTPSSGYTF.

V and J are TRBV16 and TRBJ1-2, with TRBD1 matching 8 bases. The CDR3 contains 16 residues. Germline V gene sequence: CDR1 KGHSY, CDR2 FQNENV. J lost 6 bases, V lost 4 bases, and 13 bases had no gene match. The CDR3 loop reads CASSPLDRAASDGYTF. The CDR3 DNA reads as TGTGCCAGCAGCCCGCTGGACAGGGCTGCGTCTGATGGCTACACCTTC.

The chain joins TRBV7-6 to TRBJ2-3; 8 bases are shared with TRBD1. Germline CDR1 and CDR2: SGHVS and FNYEAQ. V dropped 1 base and J dropped 4; count of bases not matched to a gene: 4. The CDR3 extends over 15 amino acids. CDR3 sequence: CASSLVRDRPDTQYF. The DNA for the CDR3 is TGTGCCAGCAGCTTAGTCCGGGACAGGCCAGATACGCAGTATTTT.

This rearrangement joins TRBV6-5 to TRBJ1-2; D is unresolved. CDR1 MNHEY and CDR2 SVGAGI come from the germline V gene. Trimming shortened V by 0 bases and J by 4 bases, and 12 bases separated the two germline ends. The CDR3 has 15 amino acids. Here the CDR3 DNA reads TGTGCCAGCAGTTACTCGATCCTCTATAGCTATGGCTACACCTTC. Protein product: CASSYSILYSYGYTF.

In its sample, this clone was seen once. This chain connects TRBV4-2 to TRBJ2-3; 7 positions agree with TRBD2. The germline gives CDR1 LGHNA, CDR2 YNFKEQ. V shed 0 bases, J shed 6 bases, and the junction held 12 bases outside the gene matches. The CDR3 consists of 17 residues. CDR3 in amino acids: CASSQESSGSLGDTQYF. CDR3 bases: TGTGCCAGCAGCCAAGAGTCTAGCGGAAGTCTAGGGGATACGCAGTATTTT.